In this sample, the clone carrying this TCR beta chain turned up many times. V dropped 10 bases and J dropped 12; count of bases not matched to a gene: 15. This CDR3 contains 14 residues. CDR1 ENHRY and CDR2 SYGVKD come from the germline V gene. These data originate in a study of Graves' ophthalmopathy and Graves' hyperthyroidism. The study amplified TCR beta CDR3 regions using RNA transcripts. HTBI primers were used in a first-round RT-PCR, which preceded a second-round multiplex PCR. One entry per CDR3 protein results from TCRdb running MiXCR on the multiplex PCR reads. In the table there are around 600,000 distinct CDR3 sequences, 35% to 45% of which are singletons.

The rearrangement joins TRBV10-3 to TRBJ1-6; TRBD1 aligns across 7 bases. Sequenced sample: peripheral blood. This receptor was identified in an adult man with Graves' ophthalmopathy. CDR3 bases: TGTGCCAGCAGCCCGGGACAGCCCGTCGGACCCCTCCACTTT. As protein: CASSPGQPVGPLHF.